One sample yielded the 5 T cell receptor beta chains listed below, sequenced in a study of identical twins. TCRdb redid the calling of the 5' RACE reads with MiXCR, one entry per CDR3 protein. Among about 1.7 million distinct CDR3 sequences listed, around 33% were seen once. The sample consisted of cord blood. The source of these receptors is a newborn girl in good health.

J is TRBJ2-7 and V is TRBV7-2; D gene uncertain. In germline, CDR1 is SGHTA, CDR2 FQGNSA. Trimming took 5 bases from V and 7 from J, leaving 15 bases between them. CDR3 size: 13 residues. As DNA, the CDR3 is TGTGCCAGCAGCCAGGTGGCTACTCTTGAGCAGTACTTC. This translates into CASSQVATLEQYF.

The chain has TRBV28 and TRBJ1-1; D not certain. CDR3 length equals 15 residues. In germline, CDR1 is MDHEN, CDR2 SYDVKM. V was clipped by 4 bases and J by 2 bases, with 14 bases between them. CDR3 amino acids: CASSWLDRRNTEAFF. The DNA for the CDR3 is TGTGCCAGCAGTTGGTTGGACCGCCGAAACACTGAAGCTTTCTTT.

The chain links TRBV6-1 to TRBJ1-1; TRBD1 aligns across 10 bases. Germline CDR1 reads MNHNS; CDR2 reads SASEGT. This CDR3 is built from 14 residues. Losses at the gene ends were 4 bases for V and 4 bases for J; bases not matched to a gene: 3. For the CDR3, the DNA is TGTGCCAGCAGTGCAAGACAGGGGGCCACTGAAGCTTTCTTT. Protein sequence: CASSARQGATEAFF.

The table lists this clonotype with many counts. A much bigger clone sits one base away, suggesting this may be a read error. The chain recombines TRBV20-1 with TRBJ1-2, with D unclear. This CDR3 has 10 amino acids. The germline V and J ends were trimmed by 3 bases and 3 bases, with 2 bases remaining between them. Germline V gene sequence: CDR1 DFQATT, CDR2 SNEGSKA (reference sequence). CDR3 residues: CSASDYGYTF. The CDR3 nucleotides are TGCAGTGCTAGTGACTATGGCTACACCTTC.

The V gene is TRBV4-2, the J gene TRBJ1-4, with 8 bases lining up with TRBD1. CDR3 size: 16 residues. The germline gives CDR1 LGHNA, CDR2 YNFKEQ. With 4 bases clipped from V and 4 bases from J, the junction kept 8 bases outside the gene matches. CDR3 region: CASSPLRGQGNEKLFF. CDR3 sequence (DNA): TGTGCCAGCAGCCCCCTCAGGGGGCAAGGTAATGAAAAACTGTTTTTT.